The clone carrying this T cell receptor (beta chain) was picked up a small number of times. V gave up 7 bases and J gave up 6 bases; unmatched junction bases: 11. The CDR3 has 15 residues. This entry belongs to a study of identical twins. TCRdb reprocessed the 5' RACE reads with MiXCR, giving one entry per CDR3 protein. Of some 730,000 distinct CDR3 sequences listed, roughly 18% are singletons. The sample also formed part of further work on T cells expressing NK-cell markers. From that second work: Sorted CD3+CD56+NKG2C+, CD3+CD56+NKG2C- and CD3+CD56-NKG2C+ T cells provided the TCR beta repertoires.

Sequencing was performed on PBMCs. The chain uses TRBV12-3 or TRBV12-4 and TRBJ2-1; 8 nucleotides align to TRBD2. The TCR comes from a woman under 30 in good health. This chain's CDR3 is CASTSIGTRSNEQFF. The CDR3, as DNA: TGTGCCAGCACCTCCATAGGGACTAGGTCCAATGAGCAGTTCTTC.